The source of this TCR beta chain is a study of control samples from healthy donors and cancer patients. From germline, CDR1 is MNHNY and CDR2 SVGAGI (reference sequence). Trimming stripped 0 bases from V and 8 bases from J, with 11 bases between. The CDR3 extends over 14 amino acids. Some clones are missing from TCRdb's copy, which holds only in-frame ones; the method was immunoSEQ multiplex PCR. This sample has around 160,000 clones, with 93% found just once. In its sample, this clone was seen a few times. The TCR originated in a man younger than 35 in good health. The rearrangement joins TRBV6-6 to TRBJ2-1; D perhaps matches TRBD2 (5 bases). The specimen was blood. The CDR3 sequence is CASSYSPTSYEQFF. The CDR3, as DNA: TGTGCCAGCAGTTACTCGCCCACTAGTTATGAGCAGTTCTTC.